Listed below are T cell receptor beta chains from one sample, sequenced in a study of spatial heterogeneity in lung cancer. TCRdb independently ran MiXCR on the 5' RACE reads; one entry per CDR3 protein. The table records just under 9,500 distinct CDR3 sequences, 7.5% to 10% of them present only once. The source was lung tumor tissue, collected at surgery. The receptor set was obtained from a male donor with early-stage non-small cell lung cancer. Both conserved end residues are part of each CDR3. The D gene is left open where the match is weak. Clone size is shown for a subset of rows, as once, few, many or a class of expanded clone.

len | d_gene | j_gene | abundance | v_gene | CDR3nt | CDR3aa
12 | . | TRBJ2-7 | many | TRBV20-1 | TGCAGTGGGTCCCCGTTTTCCTACGAGCAGTACTTC | CSGSPFSYEQYF
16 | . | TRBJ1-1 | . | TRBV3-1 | TGTGCCAGCAGCCACAATACACAGGGCTTGAACACTGAAGCTTTCTTT | CASSHNTQGLNTEAFF
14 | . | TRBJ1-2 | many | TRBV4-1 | TGCGCCAGCAGCCTTGCCGGGACGAACTATGGCTACACCTTC | CASSLAGTNYGYTF
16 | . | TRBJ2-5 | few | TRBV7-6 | TGTGCCAGCAGCTTAGGGAGACAGCGAGCGATGGAGACCCAGTACTTC | CASSLGRQRAMETQYF
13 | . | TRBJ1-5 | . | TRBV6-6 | TGTGCCAGCCAGGGGTATAGCAATCAGCCCCAGCATTTT | CASQGYSNQPQHF
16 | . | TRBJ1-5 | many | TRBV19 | TGTGCCAGTAGTATAAATAGAGGGTTCCTTGGTCAGCCCCAGCATTTT | CASSINRGFLGQPQHF
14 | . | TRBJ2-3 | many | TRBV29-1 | TGCAGCGTTGCAAGCGAGACTAGCACAGATACGCAGTATTTT | CSVASETSTDTQYF
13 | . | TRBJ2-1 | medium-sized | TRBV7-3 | TGTGCCAGCAGCTTAGTGTGGGGCAATGAGCAGTTCTTC | CASSLVWGNEQFF
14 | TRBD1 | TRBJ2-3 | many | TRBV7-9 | TGTGCCAGCAGCAAGACAGGGTCCACAGATACGCAGTATTTT | CASSKTGSTDTQYF
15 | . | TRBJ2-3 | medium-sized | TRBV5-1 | TGCGCCAGCAGCCTAAACCGGGTTCGCACAGATACGCAGTATTTT | CASSLNRVRTDTQYF
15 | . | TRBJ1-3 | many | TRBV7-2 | TGTGCCAGCAGCTTAGGCCCATCCAAGGGGAACACCATATATTTT | CASSLGPSKGNTIYF
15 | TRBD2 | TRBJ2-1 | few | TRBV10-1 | TGCGCCAGCAGTCCTAGCGGGAGAACCTACAATGAGCAGTTCTTC | CASSPSGRTYNEQFF
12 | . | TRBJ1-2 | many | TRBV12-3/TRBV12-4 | TGTGCCAGCAGCCATCCTAACTATGGCTACACCTTC | CASSHPNYGYTF
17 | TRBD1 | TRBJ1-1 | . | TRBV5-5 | TGTGTCAGCAGCTTGGTAGGGACAGTAACGATGAACACTGAAGCTTTCTTT | CVSSLVGTVTMNTEAFF
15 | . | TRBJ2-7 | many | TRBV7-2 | TGTGCCAGCAGCCCAGGAGGTTCAGGGACCTACGAGCAGTACTTC | CASSPGGSGTYEQYF
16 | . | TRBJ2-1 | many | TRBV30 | TGTGCCTGGAGTTCCCCGATCAGTAGGTCCTACAATGAGCAGTTCTTC | CAWSSPISRSYNEQFF